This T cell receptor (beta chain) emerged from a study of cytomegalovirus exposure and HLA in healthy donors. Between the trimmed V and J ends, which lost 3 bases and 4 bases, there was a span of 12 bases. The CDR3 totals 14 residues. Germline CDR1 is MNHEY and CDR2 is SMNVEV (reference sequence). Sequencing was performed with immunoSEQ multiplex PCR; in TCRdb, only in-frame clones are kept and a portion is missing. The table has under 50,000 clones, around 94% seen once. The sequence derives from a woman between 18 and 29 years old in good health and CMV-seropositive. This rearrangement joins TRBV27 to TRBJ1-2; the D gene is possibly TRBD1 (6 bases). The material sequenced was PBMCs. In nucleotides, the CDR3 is TGTGCCAGCAGTTTCACAGGGTCCAGCTATGGCTACACCTTC. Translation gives CASSFTGSSYGYTF.